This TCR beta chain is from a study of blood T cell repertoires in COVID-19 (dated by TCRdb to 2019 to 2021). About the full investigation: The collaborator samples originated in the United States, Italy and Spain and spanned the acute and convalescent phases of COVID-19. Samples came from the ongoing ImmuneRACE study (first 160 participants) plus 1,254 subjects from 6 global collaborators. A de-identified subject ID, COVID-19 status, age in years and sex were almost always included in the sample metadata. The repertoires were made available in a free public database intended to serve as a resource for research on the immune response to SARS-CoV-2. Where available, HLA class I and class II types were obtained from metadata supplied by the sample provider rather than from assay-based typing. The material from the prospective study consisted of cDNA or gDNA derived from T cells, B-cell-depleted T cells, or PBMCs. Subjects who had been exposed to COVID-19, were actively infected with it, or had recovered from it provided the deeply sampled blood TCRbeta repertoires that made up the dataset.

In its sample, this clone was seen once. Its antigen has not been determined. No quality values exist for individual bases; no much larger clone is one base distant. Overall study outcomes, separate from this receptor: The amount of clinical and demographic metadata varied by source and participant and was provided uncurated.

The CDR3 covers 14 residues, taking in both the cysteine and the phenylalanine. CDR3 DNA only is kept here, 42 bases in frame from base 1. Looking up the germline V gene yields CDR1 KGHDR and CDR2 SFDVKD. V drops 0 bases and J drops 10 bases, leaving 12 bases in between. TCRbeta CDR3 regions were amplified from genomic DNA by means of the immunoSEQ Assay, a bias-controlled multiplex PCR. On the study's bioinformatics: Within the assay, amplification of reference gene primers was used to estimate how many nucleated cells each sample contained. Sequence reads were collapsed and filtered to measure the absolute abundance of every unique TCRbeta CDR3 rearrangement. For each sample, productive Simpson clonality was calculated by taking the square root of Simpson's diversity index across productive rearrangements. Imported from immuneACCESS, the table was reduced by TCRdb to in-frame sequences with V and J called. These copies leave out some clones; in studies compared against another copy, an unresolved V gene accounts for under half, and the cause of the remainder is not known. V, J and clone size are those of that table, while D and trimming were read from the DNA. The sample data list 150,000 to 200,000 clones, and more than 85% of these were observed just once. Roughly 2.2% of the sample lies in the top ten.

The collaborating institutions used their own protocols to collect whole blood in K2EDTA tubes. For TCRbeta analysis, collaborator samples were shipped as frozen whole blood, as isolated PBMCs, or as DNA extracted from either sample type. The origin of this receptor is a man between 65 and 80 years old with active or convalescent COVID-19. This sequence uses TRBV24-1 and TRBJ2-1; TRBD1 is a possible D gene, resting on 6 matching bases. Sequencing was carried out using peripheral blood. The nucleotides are TGTGCCACCAGTGATTTGGTCAGGGGCTGGGAGCAGTTCTTC. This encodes CATSDLVRGWEQFF.